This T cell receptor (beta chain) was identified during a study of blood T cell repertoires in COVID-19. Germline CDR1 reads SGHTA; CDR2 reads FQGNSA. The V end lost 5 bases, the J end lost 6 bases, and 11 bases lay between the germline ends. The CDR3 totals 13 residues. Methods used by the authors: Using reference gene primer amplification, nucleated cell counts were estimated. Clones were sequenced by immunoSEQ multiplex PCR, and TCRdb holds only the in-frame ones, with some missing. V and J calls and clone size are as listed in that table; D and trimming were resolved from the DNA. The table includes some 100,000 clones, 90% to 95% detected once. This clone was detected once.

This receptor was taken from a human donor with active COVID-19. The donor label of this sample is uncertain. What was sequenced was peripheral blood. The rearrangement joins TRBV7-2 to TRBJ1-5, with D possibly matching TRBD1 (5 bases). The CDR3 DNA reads TGTGCCAGCAGCGGGGCGGGGCGTCAGCCCCAGCATTTT. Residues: CASSGAGRQPQHF.